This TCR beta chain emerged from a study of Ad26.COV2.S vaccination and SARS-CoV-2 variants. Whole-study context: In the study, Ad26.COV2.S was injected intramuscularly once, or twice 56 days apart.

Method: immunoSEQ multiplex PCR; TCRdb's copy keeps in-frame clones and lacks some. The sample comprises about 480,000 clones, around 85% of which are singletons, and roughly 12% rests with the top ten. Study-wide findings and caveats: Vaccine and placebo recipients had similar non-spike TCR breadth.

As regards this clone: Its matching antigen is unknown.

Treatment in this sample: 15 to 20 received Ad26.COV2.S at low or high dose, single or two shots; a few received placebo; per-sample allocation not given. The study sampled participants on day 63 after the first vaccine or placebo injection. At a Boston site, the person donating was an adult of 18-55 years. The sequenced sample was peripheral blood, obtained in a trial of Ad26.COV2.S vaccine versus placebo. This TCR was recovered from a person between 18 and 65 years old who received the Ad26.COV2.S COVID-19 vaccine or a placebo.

The CDR3 region is CASSWGANTEAFF. In DNA, the CDR3 is TGTGCCAGCAGCTGGGGCGCGAACACTGAAGCTTTCTTT. The rearrangement links TRBV7-3 to TRBJ1-1; weak D call: TRBD1 (5 bases). From germline, CDR1 is SGHTA and CDR2 FQGTGA. Between the trimmed V and J ends, which lost 4 bases and 1 base, there was a span of 7 bases. The CDR3 has 13 residues.